The sequence of this T cell receptor (beta chain) was determined in a study of identical twins. Many counts were recorded for this clonotype. What it recognizes is unknown. A universal primer site came from template switching; cDNA carried unique molecular identifiers. TCRdb ran MiXCR on the 5' RACE reads and lists one entry per CDR3 protein. The sample lists hundreds of thousands of distinct CDR3 sequences, roughly an eighth occurring once. Study-level points and caveats: When twins shared out-of-frame alpha sequences, those sequences had excess low generation probability. Because invariant MAIT and iNKT cells could be present, zero-insertion analyses could be partly confounded. Excess sharing by twins proved weaker in beta out-of-frame sequences.

The data also belong to a second study, concerning yellow fever vaccine responses in identical twins.

Specimen: PBMCs. The TCR was taken from a woman younger than 30 in good health.

The CDR3 coding sequence is TGTGCCAGCAGTCAGACCGGCGCAGGGAACACCATATATTTT. It specifies CASSQTGAGNTIYF. The genes are TRBV6-1 and TRBJ1-3; weak D call: TRBD1 (5 bases). Germline CDR1 and CDR2: MNHNS and SASEGT. This CDR3 is built from 14 residues. V was trimmed by 5 bases and J by 7 bases, leaving 15 bases between them.